The 27 T cell receptor beta chains in this list originate from one sample, sequenced in a study of cytomegalovirus exposure and HLA in healthy donors. It was with 60 Vbeta and 13 Jbeta primers that the PCR ran. The protocol was immunoSEQ multiplex PCR, while the TCRdb copy is restricted to in-frame clones and leaves out a portion. The data hold some 60,000 clones, with roughly 75% observed a single time. Sequencing used PBMCs. Receptor source: a woman under 40 in good health and CMV-seronegative.

The chain links TRBV6-5 to TRBJ2-5; D remains unclear. This CDR3 contains 15 residues. The germline V gene has CDR1 MNHEY and CDR2 SVGAGI. V shed 4 bases and J shed 3 bases, with 15 bases lying between them. As DNA, the CDR3 is TGTGCCAGCAGTTCACTTTCCCGACTTGAAGAGACCCAGTACTTC. This gives the protein CASSSLSRLEETQYF.

The V and J genes are TRBV7-5 and TRBJ2-7; whether TRBD2, the table's D call, matches the DNA was not checked. TRBV7-5 is a pseudogene. This CDR3 has 23 residues. CDR3 sequence: CVRSLMDRGDMQRAGGHFYEQYF. The CDR3 DNA is TGTGTCAGAAGCTTAATGGACAGGGGTGATATGCAGCGTGCGGGAGGGCATTTCTACGAGCAGTACTTC.

Here the CDR3 reads CASSVGASGQQETQYF. The CDR3 nucleotides read TGTGCCAGCAGCGTAGGGGCTAGCGGTCAGCAAGAGACCCAGTACTTC. The chain joins TRBV9 to TRBJ2-5; 7 bases are shared with TRBD2. CDR1 SGDLS and CDR2 YYNGEE come from the germline V gene. This CDR3 is built from 16 residues. Germline trimming cut 0 bases from V and 2 bases from J; bases unmatched to any gene: 7.

V gene TRBV5-3 combines with J gene TRBJ2-7; 11 bases are shared with TRBD1. Being an ORF, TRBV5-3 has a function that is uncertain. The CDR3 spans 16 residues. V gave up 4 bases and J gave up 0 bases; unmatched junction bases: 6. The CDR3 sequence is CARSPPGQGVSYEQYV. The CDR3, as DNA: TGTGCCAGAAGCCCACCGGGACAGGGGGTCTCCTACGAGCAGTACGTC.

This clone was counted only a few times. This chain links TRBV6-5 with TRBJ2-2; weak D call: TRBD2 (5 bases). Trimming removed 4 bases at V and 3 bases at J, with 6 bases between. Germline V gene lookup returns CDR1 MNHEY and CDR2 SVGAGI. CDR3 size: 13 residues. The CDR3 DNA reads TGTGCCAGCAGTTGGGAGTACACCGGGGAGCTGTTTTTT. Its protein product is CASSWEYTGELFF.

This chain connects TRBV11-2 to TRBJ2-3; TRBD1 is a possible D gene (6 bases). The CDR3 consists of 15 residues. Trimming pared 6 bases from V and 12 bases from J, leaving 25 bases between. Germline assignment: CDR1 SGHAT and CDR2 FQNNGV. CDR3 sequence (DNA): TGTGCCAGCAGGGCGACAGGTTCCGTCCCGATACCACAGTATTTT. Translated: CASRATGSVPIPQYF. The full variable domain, in which reference TRBV11-2 and TRBJ2-3 provide the parts outside the CDR3, is EAGVAQSPRYKIIEKRQSVAFWCNPISGHATLYWYQQILGQGPKLLIQFQNNGVVDDSQLPKDRFSAERLKGVDSTLKIQPAKLEDSAVYLCASRATGSVPIPQYFGPGTRLTVL.

The gene calls are TRBV11-1 and TRBJ2-1, with D perhaps TRBD2 (6 bases). The CDR3 consists of 16 residues. Germline V gene sequence: CDR1 SGHAT, CDR2 FQDESV (reference sequence). Trimming pared 4 bases from V and 0 bases from J, leaving 13 bases between. The DNA for the CDR3 is TGTGCCAGCAGCTCCCTTAGCGGTCGCTCCTACAATGAGCAGTTCTTC. It translates to CASSSLSGRSYNEQFF.

The V and J genes are TRBV5-8 and TRBJ2-1; TRBD2 agrees at 11 bases. The CDR3 covers 17 residues. Unmatched junction bases numbered 12, after V lost 6 bases and J lost 4 bases. Germline V gives CDR1 SGHTS, CDR2 YDEGEE. The CDR3 bases are TGTGCCAGCACCGATTTTGGGATAGCGGGAGGGTACAATGAGCAGTTCTTC. It specifies CASTDFGIAGGYNEQFF.

The chain links TRBV5-1 to TRBJ1-6; a possible D gene is TRBD1 (5 bases). Germline assignment: CDR1 SGHRS and CDR2 YFSETQ. Trimming shortened V by 0 bases and J by 7 bases, and 5 bases separated the two germline ends. The length of the CDR3 is 13 residues. The CDR3 spells CASSLAGNSPLHF. The CDR3 region has the DNA TGCGCCAGCAGCTTGGCAGGGAATTCACCCCTCCACTTT.

The chain has TRBV19 and TRBJ2-3; D remains ambiguous. CDR1 and CDR2 from the germline V gene are LNHDA and SQIVND (reference sequence). V was trimmed by 3 bases and J by 0 bases, leaving 7 bases between them. This CDR3 has 14 amino acids. The CDR3 sequence: CASSITASTDTQYF. The CDR3 bases are TGTGCCAGTAGTATTACAGCTAGCACAGATACGCAGTATTTT. The full variable domain, rest sourced from reference TRBV19 and TRBJ2-3, is DGGITQSPKYLFRKEGQNVTLSCEQNLNHDAMYWYRQDPGQGLRLIYYSQIVNDFQKGDIAEGYSVSREKKESFPLTVTSAQKNPTAFYLCASSITASTDTQYFGPGTRLTVL.

V gene TRBV7-9 combines with J gene TRBJ2-5; D is perhaps TRBD1 (7 bases). Germline V gene sequence: CDR1 SEHNR, CDR2 FQNEAQ (reference sequence). The CDR3 consists of 18 residues. The ends were cut back, 2 bases at V and 0 bases at J, with 19 bases in the middle. Here the CDR3 reads CASSLSGQAGGYQETQYF. For the CDR3, the DNA is TGTGCCAGCAGCTTATCGGGGCAGGCAGGGGGGTACCAAGAGACCCAGTACTTC.

This clone has more than one count but fewer than ten. V gene TRBV7-2 combines with J gene TRBJ1-4, with TRBD1 matching 8 bases. Germline V gene data show CDR1 as SGHTA and CDR2 as FQGNSA. The CDR3 extends over 14 amino acids. Trimming removed 5 bases from V and 5 bases from J; junction bases left unmatched: 4. As DNA, the CDR3 is TGTGCCAGCAGCCGGGACAGGATGAATGAAAAACTGTTTTTT. Protein: CASSRDRMNEKLFF.

The V call is TRBV5-5, the J call TRBJ1-2; D perhaps matches TRBD1 (6 bases). The CDR3 covers 14 residues. CDR1 is SGHKS, CDR2 YYEKEE, per germline (reference sequence). V lost 3 bases to trimming and J lost 7 bases, with 16 bases between them. The DNA for the CDR3 is TGTGCCAGCAGCTCACAGGGATCCCCTTCTGGCTACACCTTC. Protein sequence: CASSSQGSPSGYTF.

This chain connects TRBV7-3 to TRBJ2-5, with unresolved D. CDR1 SGHTA and CDR2 FQGTGA come from the germline V gene. Trimming took off 7 bases at V and 3 bases at J, with 6 bases between the two ends. The CDR3 length is 11 residues. The CDR3 DNA sequence: TGTGCCAGCACCGTAGAAGAGACCCAGTACTTC. This sequence encodes CASTVEETQYF.

The chain recombines TRBV9 with TRBJ2-5; weak D call: TRBD1 (5 bases). Germline lookup yields CDR1 SGDLS and CDR2 YYNGEE. This CDR3 is built from 13 residues. V was shortened by 0 bases and J by 5 bases, with 8 bases between the two germline ends. The CDR3 protein is CASSVGGAETQYF. DNA for the CDR3: TGTGCCAGCAGCGTAGGGGGCGCGGAGACCCAGTACTTC.

The chain has TRBV11-2 and TRBJ2-3; 7 nucleotides agree with TRBD2. With V trimmed by 5 bases and J by 3 bases, 5 bases remained unmatched. The CDR3 has 14 residues. The germline CDR1 and CDR2 sequences are SGHAT and FQNNGV. The CDR3 reads CASSTWGGTDTQYF. DNA of the CDR3: TGTGCCAGCAGCACCTGGGGGGGAACAGATACGCAGTATTTT.

The chain combines TRBV29-1 with TRBJ2-7; 7 nucleotides align to TRBD2. The CDR3 runs to 14 residues. In germline, CDR1 is SQVTM, CDR2 ANQGSEA. V dropped 3 bases and J dropped 2; count of bases not matched to a gene: 7. The CDR3 bases are TGCAGCGTTGATATCAGCGGGAACACCTACGAGCAGTACTTC. This gives the protein CSVDISGNTYEQYF.

This clone was detected only once. A junction end diverges from the germline sequence, so it may reflect a read error. The chain carries TRBV7-9 and TRBJ2-6, with D possibly TRBD1 on 8 matching bases. The CDR3 is 18 residues long. Germline V gene data show CDR1 as SEHNR and CDR2 as FQNEAQ (reference sequence). CDR3 nucleotide sequence: TGTTCCAGCAGCTTAGGGGGGGACAGGCTTGTCGGGGCCAACGTCCTGACTTTC. Residues: CSSSLGGDRLVGANVLTF.

This clone was detected a few times. This sequence joins TRBV7-3 and TRBJ2-2, with a possible D match to TRBD1 (5 bases). Trimming shortened V by 6 bases and J by 4 bases, and 12 bases separated the two germline ends. CDR1 and CDR2 (germline): SGHTA, FQGTGA. The CDR3 consists of 14 residues. CDR3 residues: CASRVAGPTGELFF. The CDR3 region has the DNA TGTGCCAGCAGAGTGGCAGGGCCCACCGGGGAGCTGTTTTTT.

V gene TRBV9 combines with J gene TRBJ2-3; D perhaps matches TRBD2 (6 bases). The CDR3 is 14 residues long. Germline V gene data show CDR1 as SGDLS and CDR2 as YYNGEE. V was clipped by 3 bases and J by 5 bases, with 13 bases between them. This CDR3 is CASSEEGLRDTQYF. The DNA of the CDR3 is TGTGCCAGCAGCGAGGAGGGCCTCAGAGATACGCAGTATTTT.

CDR3 region: CASSGWDSQETQYF. Here the CDR3 DNA reads TGTGCCAGCAGTGGGTGGGACAGCCAAGAGACCCAGTACTTC. V usage is TRBV6-5 and J usage is TRBJ2-5; 7 bases agree with TRBD1. Germline V gene sequence: CDR1 MNHEY, CDR2 SVGAGI. J gave up 1 base and V 5 bases, and 4 bases lay outside the gene matches. This CDR3 is built from 14 residues.

The V gene is TRBV29-1, the J gene TRBJ2-6; 9 bases agree with TRBD2. The CDR3 is made up of 17 amino acids. Germline CDR1 reads SQVTM; CDR2 reads ANQGSEA. Unmatched junction bases numbered 15, after V lost 8 bases and J lost 4 bases. The CDR3, as DNA: TGCAGCCCTGCACCGGGATTAGCGGGAGAAGGGGCCAACGTCCTGACTTTC. It codes for CSPAPGLAGEGANVLTF.

The V gene is TRBV13, the J gene TRBJ2-3; weak D call: TRBD2 (5 bases). This CDR3 is 15 amino acids long. V dropped 3 bases and J dropped 4 bases, with 14 bases sitting between them. Germline lookup yields CDR1 PRHDT and CDR2 FYEKMQ (reference sequence). The CDR3 nucleotides are TGTGCCAGCAGCTTCAGTAGCGTCGGGGCAGATACGCAGTATTTT. Translation: CASSFSSVGADTQYF. The full variable domain, completed using reference TRBV13 and TRBJ2-3, is AAGVIQSPRHLIKEKRETATLKCYPIPRHDTVYWYQQGPGQDPQFLISFYEKMQSDKGSIPDRFSAQQFSDYHSELNMSSLELGDSALYFCASSFSSVGADTQYFGPGTRLTVL.

DNA for the CDR3: TGTGCCAGCAGCTCCGCTAATTCCTATCAGCCCCAGCATTTT. This encodes CASSSANSYQPQHF. V gene TRBV7-9 combines with J gene TRBJ1-5; D is unclear. Germline values: CDR1 SEHNR, CDR2 FQNEAQ (reference sequence). Trimming stripped 4 bases from V and 5 bases from J, with 12 bases between. The CDR3 sequence is 14 residues long.

This rearrangement joins TRBV5-4 to TRBJ2-3, with D perhaps TRBD2 (6 bases). The CDR3 runs to 15 residues. Germline V gene lookup returns CDR1 SGHNT and CDR2 YYREEE (reference sequence). Trimming pared 0 bases from V and 4 bases from J, leaving 12 bases between. This CDR3 reads CASSLAGRAADTQYF. DNA for the CDR3: TGTGCCAGCAGCTTGGCCGGGAGAGCCGCAGATACGCAGTATTTT.

The chain is built from TRBV10-2 and TRBJ2-7; D remains unclear. Trimming left V 2 bases short and J 7 bases short, with 18 bases between. Germline values: CDR1 WSHSY, CDR2 SAAADI. The CDR3 length is 15 residues. The DNA for the CDR3 is TGCGCCAGCAGTGAGCACTCAACCGTTCGAGTGGAGCAGTACTTC. Amino acid sequence: CASSEHSTVRVEQYF.

The chain couples TRBV6-1 to TRBJ2-7; 8 nucleotides match TRBD1. Trimming cost V 2 bases and J 0 bases; bases outside gene matches: 3. Per the germline V gene, CDR1 is MNHNS and CDR2 is SASEGT. The CDR3 totals 15 residues. The CDR3 DNA reads as TGTGCCAGCAGTGAACGACAGGGGATCTCCTACGAGCAGTACTTC. Translating it yields CASSERQGISYEQYF.